A selection of T cell receptor beta chains follows, all from one sample in a study of CD8 T cells in Susac syndrome. TCRdb called the immunoSEQ multiplex PCR reads again in MiXCR, with one record for every CDR3 protein. The data contain some 180,000 distinct CDR3 sequences, roughly 95% of them singletons. Sequencing used CD4+ T cells from PBMCs. These receptors came from a human donor in good health. The CDR3 runs from the conserved cysteine through the conserved F or W. Each record gives: V gene, CDR3 length, D gene, clone size, J gene, CDR3 protein, CDR3 DNA. The D gene is left open where the match is weak. Expanded clones get a size class; other rows say once, few or many, or leave the size out.

V: TRBV30; length: 15; D: .; size: once; J: TRBJ1-5; CDR3: CAWSDGGNSNQPQHF; DNA: TGTGCCTGGAGTGACGGGGGGAATAGCAATCAGCCCCAGCATTTT
V: TRBV29-1; length: 12; D: .; size: .; J: TRBJ2-7; CDR3: CSVILPPYEQYF; DNA: TGCAGCGTTATTCTCCCACCCTACGAGCAGTACTTC
V: TRBV19; length: 12; D: TRBD1; size: once; J: TRBJ1-1; CDR3: CASSDRGTEAFF; DNA: TGTGCCAGTAGTGACAGGGGGACTGAAGCTTTCTTT
V: TRBV20-1; length: 14; D: .; size: .; J: TRBJ2-1; CDR3: CSPRVAPPYNEQFF; DNA: TGCAGTCCCCGGGTAGCCCCCCCCTACAATGAGCAGTTCTTC
V: TRBV29-1; length: 13; D: .; size: .; J: TRBJ2-7; CDR3: CSVEDRYSYEQYF; DNA: TGCAGCGTTGAAGACAGATACTCCTACGAGCAGTACTTC
V: TRBV11-2; length: 14; D: TRBD1; size: .; J: TRBJ2-4; CDR3: CASSLVQGKNIQYF; DNA: TGTGCCAGCAGCTTAGTACAGGGGAAAAACATTCAGTACTTC
V: TRBV20-1; length: 13; D: .; size: .; J: TRBJ2-3; CDR3: CSATLHDTDTQYF; DNA: TGCAGTGCTACCTTGCACGACACAGATACGCAGTATTTT
V: TRBV20-1; length: 10; D: .; size: .; J: TRBJ1-2; CDR3: CSAISRGYTF; DNA: TGCAGTGCCATATCGAGGGGCTACACCTTC
V: TRBV7-2; length: 15; D: TRBD1; size: .; J: TRBJ2-5; CDR3: CASSPQGGWAETQYF; DNA: TGTGCCAGCAGCCCTCAAGGGGGCTGGGCGGAGACCCAGTACTTC
V: TRBV28; length: 15; D: .; size: .; J: TRBJ2-1; CDR3: CASGPRKRGYNEQFF; DNA: TGTGCCAGCGGACCTCGAAAGAGGGGGTACAATGAGCAGTTCTTC
V: TRBV30; length: 14; D: .; size: .; J: TRBJ2-7; CDR3: CAWRTPGVTYEQYF; DNA: TGTGCCTGGAGGACGCCGGGCGTTACCTACGAGCAGTACTTC
V: TRBV27; length: 15; D: TRBD1; size: .; J: TRBJ2-1; CDR3: CASNPTGALHNEQFF; DNA: TGTGCCAGCAACCCGACAGGGGCGCTTCACAATGAGCAGTTCTTC
V: TRBV20-1; length: 14; D: .; size: .; J: TRBJ1-2; CDR3: CSARNTGKEHGYTF; DNA: TGCAGTGCTAGGAACACGGGAAAGGAGCATGGCTACACCTTC
V: TRBV7-2; length: 13; D: .; size: few; J: TRBJ2-7; CDR3: CASSLAPRSEQYF; DNA: TGTGCCAGCAGCTTAGCCCCACGTAGCGAGCAGTACTTC
V: TRBV7-2; length: 13; D: TRBD1; size: .; J: TRBJ1-2; CDR3: CASSNDRGDGYTF; DNA: TGTGCCAGCAGCAATGACAGGGGTGATGGCTACACCTTC
V: TRBV9; length: 16; D: TRBD1; size: once; J: TRBJ2-3; CDR3: CASSSGDRDLADTQYF; DNA: TGTGCCAGCAGCTCCGGGGACAGGGATTTAGCAGATACGCAGTATTTT
V: TRBV7-8; length: 13; D: .; size: .; J: TRBJ2-1; CDR3: CASSSQSGSEQFF; DNA: TGTGCCAGCAGTTCTCAATCGGGGAGTGAGCAGTTCTTC
V: TRBV7-8; length: 13; D: .; size: .; J: TRBJ1-5; CDR3: CASSLGEGAPQHF; DNA: TGTGCCAGCAGCTTAGGCGAAGGAGCGCCCCAGCATTTT
V: TRBV30; length: 14; D: TRBD2; size: once; J: TRBJ2-7; CDR3: CAWSAVAGPYEQYF; DNA: TGTGCCTGGAGTGCCGTAGCGGGACCCTACGAGCAGTACTTC
V: TRBV7-9; length: 13; D: TRBD1; size: .; J: TRBJ2-3; CDR3: CASSSQGADTQYF; DNA: TGTGCCAGCAGCTCACAGGGGGCAGATACGCAGTATTTT
V: TRBV20-1; length: 12; D: .; size: once; J: TRBJ1-2; CDR3: CSASWVVGGYTF; DNA: TGCAGTGCTAGTTGGGTGGTGGGTGGCTACACCTTC
V: TRBV2; length: 16; D: TRBD1; size: .; J: TRBJ1-2; CDR3: CASSQQGTVLHYGYTF; DNA: TGTGCCAGCAGTCAACAAGGGACAGTCCTCCATTATGGCTACACCTTC
V: TRBV30; length: 13; D: TRBD1; size: .; J: TRBJ1-5; CDR3: CAWGTASNQPQHF; DNA: TGTGCCTGGGGGACAGCAAGCAATCAGCCCCAGCATTTT
V: TRBV9; length: 14; D: TRBD1; size: .; J: TRBJ2-7; CDR3: CASSEGQGMVEQYF; DNA: TGTGCCAGCAGCGAGGGACAGGGAATGGTCGAGCAGTACTTC
V: TRBV20-1; length: 13; D: TRBD2; size: .; J: TRBJ2-5; CDR3: CSARGLAGETQYF; DNA: TGCAGTGCTAGGGGACTAGCGGGGGAGACCCAGTACTTC
V: TRBV7-9; length: 13; D: .; size: .; J: TRBJ1-5; CDR3: CASSRQGNQPQHF; DNA: TGTGCCAGCAGCCGACAGGGCAATCAGCCCCAGCATTTT
V: TRBV30; length: 13; D: TRBD1; size: once; J: TRBJ1-5; CDR3: CAWGQGPNQPQHF; DNA: TGTGCCTGGGGACAGGGCCCTAATCAGCCCCAGCATTTT
V: TRBV29-1; length: 13; D: .; size: .; J: TRBJ1-3; CDR3: CSVGVNSGNTIYF; DNA: TGCAGCGTTGGAGTGAACTCTGGAAACACCATATATTTT
V: TRBV29-1; length: 14; D: TRBD1; size: .; J: TRBJ2-1; CDR3: CSVNWGTVYNEQFF; DNA: TGCAGCGTCAATTGGGGGACAGTCTACAATGAGCAGTTCTTC
V: TRBV27; length: 16; D: .; size: .; J: TRBJ2-3; CDR3: CASSLGSRISTDTQYF; DNA: TGTGCCAGCAGTTTAGGTTCCCGCATTAGCACAGATACGCAGTATTTT
V: TRBV4-3; length: 15; D: .; size: .; J: TRBJ2-5; CDR3: CASSQGGTIQETQYF; DNA: TGCGCCAGCAGCCAAGGGGGGACAATACAAGAGACCCAGTACTTC
V: TRBV7-9; length: 12; D: .; size: .; J: TRBJ1-2; CDR3: CASSNRDPGYTF; DNA: TGTGCCAGCAGCAACCGGGACCCTGGCTACACCTTC
V: TRBV29-1; length: 12; D: .; size: .; J: TRBJ2-7; CDR3: CSVDQGGYEQYF; DNA: TGCAGCGTTGATCAGGGTGGCTACGAGCAGTACTTC